Listed below are T cell receptor beta chains from one sample, sequenced in a study of blood T cell repertoires in COVID-19. Some clones are missing from TCRdb's copy, which holds only in-frame ones; the method was immunoSEQ multiplex PCR. The sample has under 55,000 clones; over 80% are singletons. The sequenced sample consisted of peripheral blood. Every receptor here comes from a human donor in a cohort sampled during active COVID-19. The CDR3 runs from the conserved cysteine through the conserved F or W. Each record gives: V gene, D gene, clone size, J gene, CDR3 DNA, CDR3 protein. D genes are given only for firm matches. A clone size is listed for some rows: how often the clone was seen (once, few, many), or a class if it is expanded.

TRBV30	TRBD1	-	TRBJ1-2	TGTGCCTGGAGACGACAGGGTTTCAATGGCTACACCTTC	CAWRRQGFNGYTF
TRBV7-2	TRBD2	-	TRBJ2-5	TGTGCCAGCAGCTCGACTAGCGTTCCCACGGAGACCCAGTACTTC	CASSSTSVPTETQYF
TRBV6-2/TRBV6-3	-	-	TRBJ1-1	TGTGCCAGCAGTTACAACGCGGAATGGGCTGAAGCTTTCTTT	CASSYNAEWAEAFF
TRBV9	-	-	TRBJ1-2	TGTGCCAGCAGCGTTCATATGGGAGATGGCTACACCTTC	CASSVHMGDGYTF
TRBV2	TRBD2	-	TRBJ2-7	TGTGCCAGCAGACCCCCAGGCGTGGCTAGCGGGTCCTACGAGCAGTACTTC	CASRPPGVASGSYEQYF
TRBV30	-	-	TRBJ2-7	TGTGCCCATCGGGGAAACACACAAAGAGGCGAGCAGTACTTC	CAHRGNTQRGEQYF
TRBV6-5	-	-	TRBJ2-7	TGTGCCAGCAGTTCACACAGCTACGAGCAGTACTTC	CASSSHSYEQYF
TRBV7-2	TRBD2	-	TRBJ2-1	TGTGCCAGCAGCCCACAAGCGGGGGTAACCTACAATGAGCAGTTCTTC	CASSPQAGVTYNEQFF
TRBV18	-	-	TRBJ2-3	TGTGCCAGCTCCCAATCGTTGGGGGGAGATACGCAGTATTTT	CASSQSLGGDTQYF
TRBV24-1	-	-	TRBJ1-1	TGTGCCACCAGTGATACCGGGGGGCTTAAAGTTAAGGTCGCTGAAGCTTTCTTT	CATSDTGGLKVKVAEAFF
TRBV7-2	-	-	TRBJ1-2	TGTGCCAGCAGCCCAGGGGACTATGGCTACACCTTC	CASSPGDYGYTF
TRBV10-1	TRBD2	-	TRBJ2-5	TGCGCCAGCGCTAGCGGGGGCCAAGAGACCCAGTACTTC	CASASGGQETQYF
TRBV3-1/TRBV3-2	-	-	TRBJ2-3	TGTGCCAGCAGCCCCGCCCAAGGGGCAGATACGCAGTATTTT	CASSPAQGADTQYF
TRBV6-2/TRBV6-3	-	-	TRBJ2-4	TGTGCCAGCAGCCCCAGGGAAAACATTCAGTACTTC	CASSPRENIQYF
TRBV29-1	-	-	TRBJ1-1	TGCAGCGTTGTTACACAGGGTTCTGAAGCTTTCTTT	CSVVTQGSEAFF
TRBV7-3	TRBD1	-	TRBJ2-7	TGTGCCAGCAAGCAGGGGCAGGGGGCCTACGAGCAGTACTTC	CASKQGQGAYEQYF
TRBV29-1	-	-	TRBJ1-2	TGCAGCGTTTCCGCCGGGGAGGGAGGCTACACCTTC	CSVSAGEGGYTF
TRBV4-3	-	-	TRBJ1-1	TGCGCCAGCAGCCAACAGGGGATGAGTTCGACTGAAGCTTTCTTT	CASSQQGMSSTEAFF
TRBV6-4	-	-	TRBJ2-3	TGTGCCAGCAGTGACGGGGCTGAAGATACGCAGTATTTT	CASSDGAEDTQYF
TRBV28	-	-	TRBJ2-1	TGTGCCAGCGCCCTTATACGCGACAATGAGCAGTTCTTC	CASALIRDNEQFF
TRBV7-9	TRBD1	-	TRBJ1-5	TGTGCCAGCAGCTTAGGCAACAGGGGTGAGATGAATCAGCCCCAGCATTTT	CASSLGNRGEMNQPQHF
TRBV6-6	TRBD1	many	TRBJ1-5	TGTGCCAGCAGTCCGACAGGGGGCGCATATCAGCCCCAGCATTTT	CASSPTGGAYQPQHF
TRBV7-2	TRBD2	-	TRBJ2-1	TGTGCCAGCAGCACCCGCGGGGGGGCCAATGAGCAGTTCTTC	CASSTRGGANEQFF
TRBV7-3	-	-	TRBJ2-2	TGTGCCAGCAGCTCAACCCTGGGCCGGGAGCTGTTTTTT	CASSSTLGRELFF
TRBV5-1	-	-	TRBJ1-1	TGCGCCAGCAGCTTGAGGCAGGGGAACACTGAAGCTTTCTTT	CASSLRQGNTEAFF
TRBV5-1	TRBD2	-	TRBJ2-1	TGCGCCAGCAGCTTGGGAGCGGGGGGGCCCAGCTCCTACAATGAGCAGTTCTTC	CASSLGAGGPSSYNEQFF
TRBV3-1/TRBV3-2	TRBD1	-	TRBJ1-3	TGTGCCAGCAGCCAACTACAGGGGGCCTCTGGAAACACCATATATTTT	CASSQLQGASGNTIYF
TRBV3-1/TRBV3-2	TRBD1	-	TRBJ1-2	TGTGCCAGCAGCCAAGTGAAGGGGGCGCGCGGCTACACCTTC	CASSQVKGARGYTF